The 7 T cell receptor beta chains listed next were all sequenced from one sample in a study of blood T cell repertoires in COVID-19. Only in-frame clones appear in the TCRdb table, and some are missing; sequencing was by immunoSEQ multiplex PCR. This table holds about 240,000 clones, more than 85% found once. The sample consisted of peripheral blood. The receptors shown here come from a woman in her 70s with active or convalescent COVID-19.

CDR3 sequence reads: CASRVWGVRGEKLFF. The CDR3 bases are TGTGCCAGCAGGGTATGGGGGGTGAGGGGTGAAAAACTGTTTTTT. The gene calls are TRBV6-5 and TRBJ1-4, with D possibly matching TRBD1 (5 bases). Germline V gives CDR1 MNHEY, CDR2 SVGAGI. V gave up 6 bases and J gave up 7 bases, with 18 bases separating them. The CDR3 spans 15 residues.

This chain joins TRBV5-6 and TRBJ2-2; 7 bases are shared with TRBD1. With 2 bases clipped from V and 6 bases from J, the junction kept 10 bases outside the gene matches. Germline V gene data show CDR1 as SGHDT and CDR2 as YYEEEE. The CDR3 runs to 16 residues. As DNA, the CDR3 is TGTGCCAGCAGCTTCTACAGGGGAGAAACACCCGGGGAGCTGTTTTTT. Translated, it gives CASSFYRGETPGELFF.

This chain connects TRBV7-9 to TRBJ2-3, with a weak D call TRBD2 (5 bases). The CDR3 runs to 14 residues. The V end lost 1 base, the J end lost 2 bases, and 7 bases lay between the germline ends. Germline lookup yields CDR1 SEHNR and CDR2 FQNEAQ (reference sequence). CDR3 in amino acids: CASSLVEATDTQYF. The CDR3 DNA follows: TGTGCCAGCAGCTTAGTGGAGGCCACAGATACGCAGTATTTT.

The CDR3 protein is CASGYVARYNSPLHF. Written as DNA, the CDR3 is TGTGCCAGCGGTTATGTCGCGCGTTATAATTCACCCCTCCACTTT. V gene TRBV27 combines with J gene TRBJ1-6; no clear D. Trimming left V 8 bases short and J 4 bases short, with 15 bases between. There are 15 residues in the CDR3. Germline V gene sequence: CDR1 MNHEY, CDR2 SMNVEV (reference sequence).

The chain joins TRBV19 to TRBJ1-4, with 7 bases matching TRBD1. The CDR3 consists of 13 residues. V lost 8 bases, J lost 5 bases, and 5 bases stayed unmatched. CDR1 and CDR2 from the germline V gene are LNHDA and SQIVND (reference sequence). In DNA form, the CDR3 reads TGTGCCAGTGCCGGGACAGAAAATGAAAAACTGTTTTTT. Translating gives CASAGTENEKLFF.

The chain links TRBV5-1 to TRBJ1-2, with 7 nucleotides matching TRBD1. The CDR3 spans 13 residues. V lost 2 bases and J lost 8; bases outside the gene matches: 6. Germline V CDR1 and CDR2: SGHRS, YFSETQ. In DNA, the CDR3 is TGCGCCAGCAGCTTCGACAGGGACGGCGGCTACACCTTC. Its protein product is CASSFDRDGGYTF.

The V gene is TRBV24-1, the J gene TRBJ1-2; TRBD1 might be the D (5 bases). V was shortened by 2 bases and J by 2 bases, with 11 bases between the two germline ends. Germline CDR1 reads KGHDR; CDR2 reads SFDVKD. There are 15 residues in the CDR3. CDR3 in amino acids: CATSDSRTYNYGYTF. The CDR3 region has the DNA TGTGCCACCAGTGATTCCCGGACATACAACTATGGCTACACCTTC.